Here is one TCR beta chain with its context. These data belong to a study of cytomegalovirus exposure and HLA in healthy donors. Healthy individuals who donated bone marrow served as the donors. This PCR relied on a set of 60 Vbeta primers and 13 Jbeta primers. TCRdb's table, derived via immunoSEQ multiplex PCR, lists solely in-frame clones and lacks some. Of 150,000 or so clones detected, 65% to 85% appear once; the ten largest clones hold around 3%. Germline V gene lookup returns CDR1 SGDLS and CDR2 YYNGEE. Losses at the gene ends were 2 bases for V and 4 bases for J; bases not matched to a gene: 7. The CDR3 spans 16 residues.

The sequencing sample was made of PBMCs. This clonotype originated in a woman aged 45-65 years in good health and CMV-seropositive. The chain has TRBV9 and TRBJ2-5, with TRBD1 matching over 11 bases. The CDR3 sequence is CASSVATGTGGETQYF. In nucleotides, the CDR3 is TGTGCCAGCAGCGTTGCTACTGGGACAGGGGGAGAGACCCAGTACTTC. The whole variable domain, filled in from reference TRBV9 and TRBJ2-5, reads DSGVTQTPKHLITATGQRVTLRCSPRSGDLSVYWYQQSLDQGLQFLIQYYNGEERAKGNILERFSAQQFPDLHSELNLSSLELGDSALYFCASSVATGTGGETQYFGPGTRLLVL.